Listed below are T cell receptor beta chains from one sample, sequenced in a study of early T cells in non-severe SARS-CoV-2 infection. Using its own MiXCR run on the 5' RACE reads, TCRdb lists one record per CDR3 protein. Of 60,000 to 85,000 distinct CDR3 sequences listed, roughly 15% were seen once; the top ten hold 12%. Sequenced material: whole blood. The receptor source for this set is an adult who was a healthcare worker with PCR-confirmed SARS-CoV-2 infection or an uninfected control (not recorded which). CDR3s include the opening cysteine and the closing phenylalanine or tryptophan. The D gene is left open where the match is weak. Not all rows give a size; the values are once, few, many and, for expanded clones, a class.

J gene,D gene,clone size,V gene,CDR3 DNA,CDR3 protein
TRBJ2-7,TRBD2,few,TRBV20-1,TGCAGTGCGACCGTAGGGACTAGAGGAAGTGGCGAGCAGTACTTC,CSATVGTRGSGEQYF
TRBJ1-1,NA,NA,TRBV4-2,TGTGCCAGCAGCCAGTGGCAGGGAACTGAAGCTTTCTTT,CASSQWQGTEAFF
TRBJ1-2,NA,NA,TRBV7-9,TGTGCCAGCAGCTTAGGGACAGCCTACTATGGCTACACCTTC,CASSLGTAYYGYTF
TRBJ2-2,TRBD2,many,TRBV18,TGTGCCAGCTCACCACCGGAGGGACTAGTTAACACCGGGGAGCTGTTTTTT,CASSPPEGLVNTGELFF
TRBJ1-1,NA,NA,TRBV13,TGTGCCAGCAGCTCCCCGGGCCACCAAAAGACCACTGAAGCTTTCTTT,CASSSPGHQKTTEAFF
TRBJ2-5,NA,few,TRBV7-9,TGTGCCAGCAGCTTAGGGTCTGGCCAAGAGACCCAGTACTTC,CASSLGSGQETQYF
TRBJ2-1,NA,once,TRBV25-1,TGTGCCAGCAGTGAATTTTCATTCCGGGATGAGCAGTTCTTC,CASSEFSFRDEQFF
TRBJ2-1,TRBD2,few,TRBV7-9,TGTGCCAGCAGCGCTCCGGGACTACTTTTGAATGAGCAGTTCTTC,CASSAPGLLLNEQFF
TRBJ1-1,TRBD1,many,TRBV29-1,TGCAGCGGTTCCGGGACAGGGGCCGCTGAAGCTTTCTTT,CSGSGTGAAEAFF
TRBJ2-3,NA,few,TRBV30,TGTGCCTGGGGACCCCCGGTTGCGAATACGCAGTATTTT,CAWGPPVANTQYF
TRBJ2-7,NA,few,TRBV7-2,TGTGCCAGCAGCTTAAGCGAATCGAGCTCCTACGAGCAGTACTTC,CASSLSESSSYEQYF
TRBJ1-2,TRBD1,few,TRBV20-1,TGCAGTGCTAAGGACAGGGCGGACTATGGCTACACCTTC,CSAKDRADYGYTF
TRBJ2-1,NA,few,TRBV7-2,TGTGCCAGCAGCTTAGCGGGACCTAGCTCCTACAATGAGCAGTTCTTC,CASSLAGPSSYNEQFF
TRBJ2-3,NA,few,TRBV30,TGTGCCTGGAATCAGAAGACAGATACGCAGTATTTT,CAWNQKTDTQYF
TRBJ2-5,TRBD2,few,TRBV5-1,TGCGCCAGCAGCTTGGAGTTGGCACGCGGGGGAGAGACCCAGTACTTC,CASSLELARGGETQYF
TRBJ2-7,TRBD2,many,TRBV7-2,TGTGCCAGCAGCTCTGACGGACTAGCGGGTTCCTACGAGCAGTACTTC,CASSSDGLAGSYEQYF
TRBJ1-1,NA,NA,TRBV10-2,TGCGCCAGCAGGGAAGACAGCATGAACACTGAAGCTTTCTTT,CASREDSMNTEAFF
TRBJ1-2,TRBD1,NA,TRBV7-6,TGTGCCAGCAGCCTTTCGGGACAGGGGTACTATGGCTACACCTTC,CASSLSGQGYYGYTF
TRBJ1-5,NA,NA,TRBV5-5,TGTGCCAGCAGCTTAAGGGGGGGTAGCAATCAGCCCCAGCATTTT,CASSLRGGSNQPQHF
TRBJ1-2,TRBD1,many,TRBV5-6,TGTGCCAGCAGCTTGTTCACAGGGGGCTATGGCTACACCTTC,CASSLFTGGYGYTF
TRBJ2-7,NA,few,TRBV27,TGTGCCAGCAGTTTATTCAGTTCCTACGAGCAGTACTTC,CASSLFSSYEQYF
TRBJ2-7,TRBD1,few,TRBV27,TGTGCCAGCAGTTTAGGGACAGGTCCTTACGAGCAGTACTTC,CASSLGTGPYEQYF
TRBJ2-1,TRBD2,NA,TRBV29-1,TGCAGCGTCTCGGGACTAGCGGACCCATCTTCCTACAATGAGCAGTTCTTC,CSVSGLADPSSYNEQFF
TRBJ2-7,NA,NA,TRBV5-1,TGCGCCAGCAGCTTGGAATCTCGAGGGTCATACGAGCAGTACTTC,CASSLESRGSYEQYF